This TCR beta chain was sequenced for a study of cytomegalovirus exposure and HLA in healthy donors. Overall study: A prior study identified approximately 120 million unique TCR beta sequences from roughly 180 million T cells.

Study results and limitations: In a later analysis, HLA-associated TCR beta chains were more clonally expanded than equally common others. TCR beta chain V- and J-gene trimming was linked, in a later analysis, to a missense variant in DCLRE1C.

The PCR was carried out with 60 Vbeta primers and 13 Jbeta primers. Generated by immunoSEQ multiplex PCR, the TCRdb table keeps only in-frame clones and is missing some. The sample includes 90,000 to 95,000 clones, roughly 80% seen only once; the top ten take roughly 1.1%. Comment on this clone: No antigen is known for it.

When sampled, the donors appeared nominally healthy, though they likely had unrecorded immune exposures. The sequence came from a girl aged 2 to 9 in good health and CMV-seropositive. The sequencing sample was made of PBMCs.

Here the CDR3 DNA reads TGTGCCAGCAGCTTGGGCGGGGGCTGGGATCAGCCCCAGCATTTT. Its protein product is CASSLGGGWDQPQHF. V is TRBV5-6 and J is TRBJ1-5; weak D call: TRBD1 (6 bases). Germline V gene lookup returns CDR1 SGHDT and CDR2 YYEEEE. Deletions cut 0 bases from V and 5 bases from J, with 12 bases between. There are 15 residues in the CDR3.